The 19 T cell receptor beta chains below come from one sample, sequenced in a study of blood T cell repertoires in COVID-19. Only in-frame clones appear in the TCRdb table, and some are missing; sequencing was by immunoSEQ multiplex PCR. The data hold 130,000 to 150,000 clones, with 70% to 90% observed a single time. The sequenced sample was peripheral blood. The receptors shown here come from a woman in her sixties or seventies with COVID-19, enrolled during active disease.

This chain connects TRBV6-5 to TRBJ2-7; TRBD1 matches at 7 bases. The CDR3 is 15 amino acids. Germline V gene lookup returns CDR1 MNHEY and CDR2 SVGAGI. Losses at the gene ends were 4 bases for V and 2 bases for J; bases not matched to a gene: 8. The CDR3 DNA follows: TGTGCCAGCAGTTTCGAATCGGGACAGCCCTACGAGCAGTACTTC. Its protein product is CASSFESGQPYEQYF.

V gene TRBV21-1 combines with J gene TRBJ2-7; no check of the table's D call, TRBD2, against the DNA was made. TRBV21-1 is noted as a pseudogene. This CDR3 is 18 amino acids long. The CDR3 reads CASSKAYSIGGPFYEQYF. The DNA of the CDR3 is TGTGCCAGCAGCAAAGCCTATAGTATCGGGGGGCCGTTCTACGAGCAGTACTTC.

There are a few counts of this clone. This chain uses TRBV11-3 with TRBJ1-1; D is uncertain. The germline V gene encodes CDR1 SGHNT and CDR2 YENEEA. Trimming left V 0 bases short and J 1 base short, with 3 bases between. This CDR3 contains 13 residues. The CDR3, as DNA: TGTGCCAGCAGCTTAGACGGGAACACTGAAGCTTTCTTT. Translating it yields CASSLDGNTEAFF.

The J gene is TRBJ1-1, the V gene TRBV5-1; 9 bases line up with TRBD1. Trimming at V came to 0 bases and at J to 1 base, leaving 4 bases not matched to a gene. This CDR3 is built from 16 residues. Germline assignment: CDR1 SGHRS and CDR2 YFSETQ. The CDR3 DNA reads TGCGCCAGCAGCTTGGCACGGGACAGGGCGAACACTGAAGCTTTCTTT. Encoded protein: CASSLARDRANTEAFF.

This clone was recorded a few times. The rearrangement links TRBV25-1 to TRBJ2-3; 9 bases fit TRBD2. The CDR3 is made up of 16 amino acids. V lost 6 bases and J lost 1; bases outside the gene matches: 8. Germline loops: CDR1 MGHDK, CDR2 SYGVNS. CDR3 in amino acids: CASSSQAGGGTDTQYF. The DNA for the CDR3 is TGTGCCAGCAGCTCCCAAGCGGGGGGCGGCACAGATACGCAGTATTTT.

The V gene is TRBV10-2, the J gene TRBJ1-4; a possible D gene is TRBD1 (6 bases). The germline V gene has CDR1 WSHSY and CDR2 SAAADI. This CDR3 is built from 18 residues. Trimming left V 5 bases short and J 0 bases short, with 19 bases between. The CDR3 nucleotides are TGCGCCAGCAGTAATCTAAGGGGGGGGGCAGCAACTAATGAAAAACTGTTTTTT. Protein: CASSNLRGGAATNEKLFF.

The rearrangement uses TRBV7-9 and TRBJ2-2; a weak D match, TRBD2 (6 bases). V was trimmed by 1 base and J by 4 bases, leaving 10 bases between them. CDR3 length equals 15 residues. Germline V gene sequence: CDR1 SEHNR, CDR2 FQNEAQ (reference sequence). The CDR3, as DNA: TGTGCCAGCAGCTTAGATGGAGGGCGCACCGGGGAGCTGTTTTTT. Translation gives CASSLDGGRTGELFF.

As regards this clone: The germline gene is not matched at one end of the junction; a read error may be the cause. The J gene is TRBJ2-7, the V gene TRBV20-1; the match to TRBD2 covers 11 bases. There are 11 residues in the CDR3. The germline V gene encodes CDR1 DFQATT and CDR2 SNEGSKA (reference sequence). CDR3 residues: CSARPLAGGTF. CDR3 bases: TGCAGTGCTAGACCTTTAGCGGGGGGGACCTTC.

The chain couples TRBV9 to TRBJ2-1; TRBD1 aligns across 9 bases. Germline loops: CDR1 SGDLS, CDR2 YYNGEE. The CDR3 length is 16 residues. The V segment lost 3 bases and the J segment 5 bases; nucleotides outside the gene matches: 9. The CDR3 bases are TGTGCCAGCAGCGGTCCAGGACAGGGGACCCACAATGAGCAGTTCTTC. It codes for CASSGPGQGTHNEQFF. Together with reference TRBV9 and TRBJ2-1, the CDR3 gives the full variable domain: DSGVTQTPKHLITATGQRVTLRCSPRSGDLSVYWYQQSLDQGLQFLIQYYNGEERAKGNILERFSAQQFPDLHSELNLSSLELGDSALYFCASSGPGQGTHNEQFFGPGTRLTVL.

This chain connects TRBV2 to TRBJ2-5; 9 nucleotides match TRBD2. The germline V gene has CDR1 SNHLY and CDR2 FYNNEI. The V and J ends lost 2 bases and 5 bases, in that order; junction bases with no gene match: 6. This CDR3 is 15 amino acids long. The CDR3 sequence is CASSENSGGQETQYF. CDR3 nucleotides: TGTGCCAGCAGTGAAAATAGCGGGGGTCAGGAGACCCAGTACTTC.

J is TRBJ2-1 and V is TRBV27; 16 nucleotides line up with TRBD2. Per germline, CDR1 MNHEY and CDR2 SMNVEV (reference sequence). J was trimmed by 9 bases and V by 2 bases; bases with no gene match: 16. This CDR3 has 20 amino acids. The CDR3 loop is CASSLPGLAGGLYIRAEQFF. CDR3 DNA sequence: TGTGCCAGCAGTTTACCGGGACTAGCGGGGGGGCTCTACATACGCGCTGAGCAGTTCTTC.

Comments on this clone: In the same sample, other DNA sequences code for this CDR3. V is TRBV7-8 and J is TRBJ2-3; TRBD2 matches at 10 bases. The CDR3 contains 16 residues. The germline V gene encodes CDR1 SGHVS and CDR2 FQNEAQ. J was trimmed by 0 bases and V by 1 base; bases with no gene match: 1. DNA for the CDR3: TGTGCCAGCAGCTTAGTTAGCGGGGGGAGCACAGATACGCAGTATTTT. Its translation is CASSLVSGGSTDTQYF.

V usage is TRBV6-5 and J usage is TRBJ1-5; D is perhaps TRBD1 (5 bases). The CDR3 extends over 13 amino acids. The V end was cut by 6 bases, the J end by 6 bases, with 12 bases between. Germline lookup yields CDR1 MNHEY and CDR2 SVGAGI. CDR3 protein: CASRGVGGQPQHF. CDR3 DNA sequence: TGTGCCAGCAGAGGGGTCGGGGGTCAGCCCCAGCATTTT.

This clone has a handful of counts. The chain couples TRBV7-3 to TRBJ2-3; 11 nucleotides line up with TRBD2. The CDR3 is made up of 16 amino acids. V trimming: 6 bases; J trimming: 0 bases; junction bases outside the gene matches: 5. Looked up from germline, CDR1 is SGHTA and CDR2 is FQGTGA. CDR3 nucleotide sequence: TGTGCCAGCAGTTTCAGGACTAGCGGGAGCACAGATACGCAGTATTTT. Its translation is CASSFRTSGSTDTQYF. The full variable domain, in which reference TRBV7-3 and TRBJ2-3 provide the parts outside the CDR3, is GAGVSQTPSNKVTEKGKYVELRCDPISGHTALYWYRQSLGQGPEFLIYFQGTGAADDSGLPNDRFFAVRPEGSVSTLKIQRTERGDSAVYLCASSFRTSGSTDTQYFGPGTRLTVL.

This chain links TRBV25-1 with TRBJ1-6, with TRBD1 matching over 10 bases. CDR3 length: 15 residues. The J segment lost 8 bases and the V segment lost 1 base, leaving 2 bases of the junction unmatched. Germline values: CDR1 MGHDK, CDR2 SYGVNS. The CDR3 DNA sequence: TGTGCCAGCAGTGAATCGGACAGGGGGTATTCACCCCTCCACTTT. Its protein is CASSESDRGYSPLHF.

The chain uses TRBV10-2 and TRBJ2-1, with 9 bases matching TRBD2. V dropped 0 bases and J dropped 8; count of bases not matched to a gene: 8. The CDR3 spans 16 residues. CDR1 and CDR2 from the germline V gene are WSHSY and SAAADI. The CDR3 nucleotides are TGCGCCAGCAGTGAGTCGTGGGCGGGGGGGCGCCATGAGCAGTTCTTC. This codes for CASSESWAGGRHEQFF.

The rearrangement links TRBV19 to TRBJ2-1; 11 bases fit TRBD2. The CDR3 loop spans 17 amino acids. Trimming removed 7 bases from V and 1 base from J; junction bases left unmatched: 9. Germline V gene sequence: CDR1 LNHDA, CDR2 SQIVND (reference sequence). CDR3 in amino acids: CASNRLAGGKSYNEQFF. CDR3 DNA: TGTGCCAGTAACCGGCTAGCGGGGGGTAAGTCCTACAATGAGCAGTTCTTC.

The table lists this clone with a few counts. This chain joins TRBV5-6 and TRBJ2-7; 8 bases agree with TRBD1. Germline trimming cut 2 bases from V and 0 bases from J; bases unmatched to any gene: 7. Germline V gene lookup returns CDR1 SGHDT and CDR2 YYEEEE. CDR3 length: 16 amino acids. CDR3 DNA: TGTGCCAGCAGCTTCCGGACAGGGTCGAACTCCTACGAGCAGTACTTC. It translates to CASSFRTGSNSYEQYF.

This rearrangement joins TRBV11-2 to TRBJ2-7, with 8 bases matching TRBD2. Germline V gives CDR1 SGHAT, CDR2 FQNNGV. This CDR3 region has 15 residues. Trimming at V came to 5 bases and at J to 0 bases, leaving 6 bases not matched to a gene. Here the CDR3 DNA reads TGTGCCAGCAGCGCAGCGGGGGCTGACTCCTACGAGCAGTACTTC. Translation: CASSAAGADSYEQYF.